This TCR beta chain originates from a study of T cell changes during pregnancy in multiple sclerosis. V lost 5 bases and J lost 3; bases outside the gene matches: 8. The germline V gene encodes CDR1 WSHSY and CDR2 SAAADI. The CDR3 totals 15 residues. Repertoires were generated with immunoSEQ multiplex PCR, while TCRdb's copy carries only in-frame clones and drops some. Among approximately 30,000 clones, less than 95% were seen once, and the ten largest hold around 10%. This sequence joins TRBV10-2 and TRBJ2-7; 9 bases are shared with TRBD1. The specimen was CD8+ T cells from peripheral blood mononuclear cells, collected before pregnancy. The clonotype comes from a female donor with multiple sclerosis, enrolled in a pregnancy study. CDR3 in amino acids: CASSTRDRVIYEQYF. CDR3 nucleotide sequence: TGCGCCAGCAGTACCCGGGACAGGGTCATCTACGAGCAGTACTTC.